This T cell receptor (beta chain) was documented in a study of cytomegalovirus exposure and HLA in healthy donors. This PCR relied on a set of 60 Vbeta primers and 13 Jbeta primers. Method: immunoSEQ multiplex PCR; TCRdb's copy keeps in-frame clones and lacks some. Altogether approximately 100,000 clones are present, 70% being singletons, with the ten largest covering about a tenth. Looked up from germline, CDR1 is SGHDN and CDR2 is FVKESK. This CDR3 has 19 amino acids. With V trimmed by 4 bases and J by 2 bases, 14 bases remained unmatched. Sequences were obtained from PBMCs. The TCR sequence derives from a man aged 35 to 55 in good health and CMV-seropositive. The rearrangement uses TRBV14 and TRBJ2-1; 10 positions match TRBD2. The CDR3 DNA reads TGTGCCAGCAGCCCCTTGGGGCTAGCGGGAGAACGGACCTACAATGAGCAGTTCTTC. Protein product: CASSPLGLAGERTYNEQFF.